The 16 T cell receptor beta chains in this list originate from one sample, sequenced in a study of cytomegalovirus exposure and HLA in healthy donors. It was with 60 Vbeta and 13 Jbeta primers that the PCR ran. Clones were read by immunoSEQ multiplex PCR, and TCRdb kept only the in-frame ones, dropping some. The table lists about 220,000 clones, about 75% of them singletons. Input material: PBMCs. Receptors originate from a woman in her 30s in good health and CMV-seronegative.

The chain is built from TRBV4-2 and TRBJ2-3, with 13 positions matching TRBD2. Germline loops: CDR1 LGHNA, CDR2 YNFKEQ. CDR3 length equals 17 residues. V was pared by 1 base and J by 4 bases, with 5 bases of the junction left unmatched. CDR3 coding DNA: TGTGCCAGCAGCCAAGTTTCCACTAGCGGGGGGGCAGATACGCAGTATTTT. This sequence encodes CASSQVSTSGGADTQYF.

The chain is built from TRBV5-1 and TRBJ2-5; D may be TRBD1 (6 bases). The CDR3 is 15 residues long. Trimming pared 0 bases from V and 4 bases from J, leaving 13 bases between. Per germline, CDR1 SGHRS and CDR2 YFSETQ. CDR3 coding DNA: TGCGCCAGCAGCTTGGCCGGGACCAGGGGAGAGACCCAGTACTTC. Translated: CASSLAGTRGETQYF.

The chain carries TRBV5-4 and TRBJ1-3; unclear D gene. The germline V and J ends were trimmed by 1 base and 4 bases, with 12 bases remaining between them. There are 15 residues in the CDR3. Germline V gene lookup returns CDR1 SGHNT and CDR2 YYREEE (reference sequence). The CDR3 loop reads CASSLRGPKGNTIYF. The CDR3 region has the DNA TGTGCCAGCAGCTTGAGAGGGCCGAAAGGAAACACCATATATTTT.

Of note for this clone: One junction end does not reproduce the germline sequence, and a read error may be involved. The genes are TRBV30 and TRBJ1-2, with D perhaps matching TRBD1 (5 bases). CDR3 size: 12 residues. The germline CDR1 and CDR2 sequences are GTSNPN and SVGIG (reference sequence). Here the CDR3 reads CAWSDRFYGYNF. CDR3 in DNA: TGTGCATGGAGTGACAGATTCTATGGCTACAACTTC.

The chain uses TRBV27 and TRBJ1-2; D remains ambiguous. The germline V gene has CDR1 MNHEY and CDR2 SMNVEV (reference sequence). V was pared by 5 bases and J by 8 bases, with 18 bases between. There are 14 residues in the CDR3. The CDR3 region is CASSPQLSSWGYTF. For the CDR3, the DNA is TGTGCCAGCAGTCCCCAACTTAGCAGCTGGGGCTACACCTTC.

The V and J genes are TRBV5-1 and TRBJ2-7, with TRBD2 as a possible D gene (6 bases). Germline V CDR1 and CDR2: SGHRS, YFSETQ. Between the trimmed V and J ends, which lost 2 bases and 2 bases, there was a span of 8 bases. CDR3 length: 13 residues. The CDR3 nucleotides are TGCGCCAGCAGCTTCGGGAGTACCTACGAGCAGTACTTC. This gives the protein CASSFGSTYEQYF. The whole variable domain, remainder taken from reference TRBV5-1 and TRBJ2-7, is KAGVTQTPRYLIKTRGQQVTLSCSPISGHRSVSWYQQTPGQGLQFLFEYFSETQRNKGNFPGRFSGRQFSNSRSEMNVSTLELGDSALYLCASSFGSTYEQYFGPGTRLTVT.

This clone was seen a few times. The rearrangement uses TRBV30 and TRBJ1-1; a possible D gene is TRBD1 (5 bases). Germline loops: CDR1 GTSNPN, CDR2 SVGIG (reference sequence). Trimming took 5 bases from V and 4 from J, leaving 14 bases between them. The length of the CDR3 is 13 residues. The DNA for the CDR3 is TGTGCCTGGGACCTCCTCAGGGTCACTGAAGCTTTCTTT. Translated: CAWDLLRVTEAFF.

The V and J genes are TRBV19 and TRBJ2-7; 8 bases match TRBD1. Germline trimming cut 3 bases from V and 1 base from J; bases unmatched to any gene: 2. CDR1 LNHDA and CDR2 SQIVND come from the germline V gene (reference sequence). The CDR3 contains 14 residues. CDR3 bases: TGTGCCAGTAGTATGGGGACAGGATCCTACGAGCAGTACTTC. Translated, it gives CASSMGTGSYEQYF.

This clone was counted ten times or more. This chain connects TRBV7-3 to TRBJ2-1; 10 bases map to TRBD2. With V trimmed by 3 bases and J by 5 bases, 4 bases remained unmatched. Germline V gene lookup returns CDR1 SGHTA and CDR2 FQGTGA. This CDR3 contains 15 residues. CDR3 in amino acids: CASSFGTSEDNEQFF. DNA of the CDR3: TGTGCCAGCAGCTTCGGGACTAGCGAGGACAATGAGCAGTTCTTC.

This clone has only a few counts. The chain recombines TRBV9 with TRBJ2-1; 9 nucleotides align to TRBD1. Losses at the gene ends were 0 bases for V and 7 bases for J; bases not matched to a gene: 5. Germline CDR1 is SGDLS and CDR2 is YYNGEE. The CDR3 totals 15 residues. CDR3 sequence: CASSVEQGAVNEQFF. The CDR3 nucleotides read TGTGCCAGCAGCGTAGAACAGGGGGCTGTAAATGAGCAGTTCTTC.

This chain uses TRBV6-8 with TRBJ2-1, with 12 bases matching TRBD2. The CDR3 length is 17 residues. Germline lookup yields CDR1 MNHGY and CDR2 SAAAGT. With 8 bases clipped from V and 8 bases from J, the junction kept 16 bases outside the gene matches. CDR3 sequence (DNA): TGTGCCAGCTTTCCTAATAACCTAGCGGGAGGGCCTTATGAGCAGTTCTTC. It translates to CASFPNNLAGGPYEQFF.

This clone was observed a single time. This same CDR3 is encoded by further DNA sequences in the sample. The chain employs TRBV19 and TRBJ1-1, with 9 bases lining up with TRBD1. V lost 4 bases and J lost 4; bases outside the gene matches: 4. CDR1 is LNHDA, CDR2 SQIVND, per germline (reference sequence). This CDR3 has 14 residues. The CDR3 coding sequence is TGTGCCAGTAGTACAGACAGGGGGTCCACTGAAGCTTTCTTT. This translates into CASSTDRGSTEAFF.

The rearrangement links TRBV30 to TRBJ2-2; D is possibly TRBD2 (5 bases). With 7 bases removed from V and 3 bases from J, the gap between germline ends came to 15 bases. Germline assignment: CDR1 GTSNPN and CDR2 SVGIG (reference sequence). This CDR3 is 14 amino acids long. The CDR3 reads CALSGPWDTGELFF. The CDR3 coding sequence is TGTGCCTTAAGCGGCCCATGGGACACCGGGGAGCTGTTTTTT.

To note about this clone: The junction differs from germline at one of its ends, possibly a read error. Here the CDR3 reads CSSSAVGGRANEKLFF. CDR3 nucleotide sequence: TGTTCCAGCAGCGCGGTGGGAGGGAGGGCTAATGAAAAACTGTTTTTT. This chain uses TRBV7-9 with TRBJ1-4, with unresolved D. CDR1 and CDR2 (germline): SEHNR, FQNEAQ (reference sequence). This CDR3 has 16 residues.

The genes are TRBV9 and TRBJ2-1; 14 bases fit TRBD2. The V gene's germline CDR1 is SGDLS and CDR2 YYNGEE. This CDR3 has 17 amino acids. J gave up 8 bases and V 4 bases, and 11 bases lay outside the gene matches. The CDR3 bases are TGTGCCAGCAGCCCCCGACTAGCGGGAGGGAGTATAGATGAGCAGTTCTTC. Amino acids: CASSPRLAGGSIDEQFF.

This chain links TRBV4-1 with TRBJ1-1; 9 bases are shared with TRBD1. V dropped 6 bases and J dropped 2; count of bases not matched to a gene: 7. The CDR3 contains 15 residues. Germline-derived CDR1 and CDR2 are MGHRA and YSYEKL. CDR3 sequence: CASSYTGGLNTEAFF. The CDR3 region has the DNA TGCGCCAGCAGTTATACAGGGGGCCTAAACACTGAAGCTTTCTTT.